The 4 T cell receptor beta chains below come from one sample, sequenced in a study of T cells in Graves' hyperthyroidism and ophthalmopathy. Authors of the study amplified TCR beta CDR3 regions from RNA transcripts. HTBI primers were employed in a first-round RT-PCR of the TCR CDR3. In TCRdb, the multiplex PCR reads were re-called with MiXCR into one record per CDR3 protein. This sample has fewer than 500,000 distinct CDR3 sequences, with about 15% found just once. The sequenced sample was blood. The source is a woman aged 25-40 years with Graves' ophthalmopathy.

This clonotype was counted ten times or more. The V gene is TRBV2, the J gene TRBJ2-2, with D hard to call. CDR3 length equals 10 residues. Germline CDR1 and CDR2: SNHLY and FYNNEI. Trimming left V 7 bases short and J 8 bases short, with 5 bases between. The CDR3 DNA reads as TGTGCCAGCATGGGGGGGGAGCTGTTTTTT. Protein sequence: CASMGGELFF.

This clonotype was seen more than once but under ten times. The chain combines TRBV6-1 with TRBJ2-4; D is unresolved. Trimming took off 1 base at V and 0 bases at J, with 13 bases between the two ends. This CDR3 is built from 17 residues. Germline V lookup: CDR1 MNHNS, CDR2 SASEGT. Here the CDR3 reads CASSEGGSALAKNIQYF. CDR3 DNA sequence: TGTGCCAGCAGTGAAGGTGGTTCTGCTCTAGCCAAAAACATTCAGTACTTC.

Ten or more counts support this clonotype. This chain joins TRBV27 and TRBJ2-3; the D is unclear. Germline assignment: CDR1 MNHEY and CDR2 SMNVEV (reference sequence). V lost 6 bases and J 0 bases, leaving 10 bases between the germline ends. The CDR3 runs to 14 residues. In DNA form, the CDR3 reads TGTGCCAGCAGCCAAACCCCCAGCACAGATACGCAGTATTTT. Protein sequence: CASSQTPSTDTQYF.

This clonotype was observed at least ten times. The chain employs TRBV6-1 and TRBJ1-2; possibly TRBD1 for D (5 bases). Germline-derived CDR1 and CDR2 are MNHNS and SASEGT. CDR3 size: 13 residues. The V end lost 0 bases, the J end lost 11 bases, and 13 bases lay between the germline ends. The CDR3 nucleotides read TGTGCCAGCAGTGAAGCGCGCAGGGTAGGATACACCTTC. Protein: CASSEARRVGYTF.